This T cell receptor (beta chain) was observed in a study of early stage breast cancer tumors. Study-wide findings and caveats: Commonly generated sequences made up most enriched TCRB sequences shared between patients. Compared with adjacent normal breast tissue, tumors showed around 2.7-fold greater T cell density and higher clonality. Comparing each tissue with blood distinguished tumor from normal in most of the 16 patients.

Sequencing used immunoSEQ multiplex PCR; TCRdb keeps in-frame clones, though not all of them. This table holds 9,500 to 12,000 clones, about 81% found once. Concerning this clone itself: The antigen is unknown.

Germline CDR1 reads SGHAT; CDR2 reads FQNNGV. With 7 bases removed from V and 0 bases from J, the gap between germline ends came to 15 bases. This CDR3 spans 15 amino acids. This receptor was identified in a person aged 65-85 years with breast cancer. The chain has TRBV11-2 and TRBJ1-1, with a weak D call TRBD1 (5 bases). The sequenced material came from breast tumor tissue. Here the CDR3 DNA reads TGTGCCAGCACCTTGGGGGAGGGGATGAACACTGAAGCTTTCTTT. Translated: CASTLGEGMNTEAFF.